What follows describes a single T cell receptor (beta chain). Its antigen is unknown. V lost 6 bases, J lost 7 bases, and 8 bases stayed unmatched. CDR1 is LNHDA, CDR2 SQIVND, per germline (reference sequence). The CDR3 runs to 15 residues. The method was immunoSEQ multiplex PCR; TCRdb's version includes in-frame clones alone and lacks a portion of them. The sample contains 90,000 to 120,000 clones, about 90% of which appear only once. This entry comes from a study of T cell responses to AZD1222 COVID-19 vaccine. At the level of the study: Pooled in the analysis were second doses at about 4 or about 12 weeks. Whole-study findings and limits: The peak T cell response came first, and repertoires were sampled only after it. Most donors were white British, females outnumbered males, and clonal diversity was possibly underestimated.

The TCR was taken from an adult in good health. The gene calls are TRBV19 and TRBJ1-6; 8 bases are shared with TRBD1. The input for sequencing was peripheral blood, taken on day 0 of AZD1222 vaccination. This CDR3 is CASSLTRDRNSPLHF. CDR3 nucleotides: TGTGCCAGTAGCCTCACCCGGGACAGGAATTCACCCCTCCACTTT.